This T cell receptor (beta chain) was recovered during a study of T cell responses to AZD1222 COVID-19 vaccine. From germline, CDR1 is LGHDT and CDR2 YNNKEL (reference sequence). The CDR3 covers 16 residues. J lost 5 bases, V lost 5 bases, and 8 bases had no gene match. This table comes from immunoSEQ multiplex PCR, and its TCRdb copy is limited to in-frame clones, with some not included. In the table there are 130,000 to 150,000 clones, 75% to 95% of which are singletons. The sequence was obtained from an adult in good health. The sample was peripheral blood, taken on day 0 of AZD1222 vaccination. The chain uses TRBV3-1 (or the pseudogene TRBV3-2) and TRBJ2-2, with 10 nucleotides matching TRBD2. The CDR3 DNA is TGTGCCAGCAGCACCCATAGCGGGGGGATAACCGGGGAGCTGTTTTTT. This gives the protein CASSTHSGGITGELFF.